This T cell receptor beta chain was found in a study of T cells in Graves' hyperthyroidism and ophthalmopathy. This sample holds PBMCs from 9.5 to 10 ml fresh peripheral blood. The CDR3 runs 13 residues. The V gene lost 5 bases and the J gene lost 7 bases, with 14 bases spanning the gap. Researchers took RNA transcripts and amplified the TCR beta CDR3 regions from them. HTBI primers were the set used in a first-round RT-PCR of the TCR CDR3. TCRdb ran MiXCR on the multiplex PCR reads and lists one entry per CDR3 protein. The table lists a few hundred thousand distinct CDR3 sequences, about 20% of them singletons. At least ten counts were recorded for this clonotype.

The sample comprised blood. This clonotype was obtained from a woman aged 18 to 35 with Graves' hyperthyroidism. The chain recombines TRBV12-3 or TRBV12-4 with TRBJ1-1; D ambiguous. The CDR3: CASSPLGEDEAFF. CDR3 nucleotide sequence: TGTGCCAGCAGTCCCCTCGGGGAGGATGAAGCTTTCTTT.